The source of this T cell receptor (beta chain) is a study of blood T cell repertoires in COVID-19. Study processing details: Estimates of nucleated cell counts were drawn from the amplification of reference gene primers. Profiled with immunoSEQ multiplex PCR; TCRdb holds only in-frame clones, not every one. The D gene and trimming were derived from the DNA, and the V and J assignments and clone size from that table. Here the sample spans roughly 570,000 clones, approximately 88% being singletons. CDR3 length: 15 amino acids. In germline, CDR1 is SGHAT, CDR2 FQNNGV. The J segment lost 6 bases and the V segment lost 1 base, leaving 4 bases of the junction unmatched.

The gene calls are TRBV11-2 and TRBJ2-1; 9 bases are a match to TRBD1. The receptor's source is a woman aged 45-60 years with COVID-19, enrolled during active disease. Material for sequencing was peripheral blood. The CDR3 DNA reads as TGTGCCAGCAGCTTAGCTGGACAGGGGAGCAATGAGCAGTTCTTC. Translation: CASSLAGQGSNEQFF. Full variable domain (remainder filled in from reference TRBV11-2 and TRBJ2-1): EAGVAQSPRYKIIEKRQSVAFWCNPISGHATLYWYQQILGQGPKLLIQFQNNGVVDDSQLPKDRFSAERLKGVDSTLKIQPAKLEDSAVYLCASSLAGQGSNEQFFGPGTRLTVL.